The 30 T cell receptor beta chains in this list originate from one sample, sequenced in a study of early T cells in non-severe SARS-CoV-2 infection. TCRdb re-called the 5' RACE reads through MiXCR, storing one row per CDR3 protein. The sample carries about 59,000 distinct CDR3 sequences, less than 15% recorded once. The sequenced sample was whole blood, obtained at baseline. These receptors were collected from an adult who was a healthcare worker with PCR-confirmed SARS-CoV-2 infection or an uninfected control (not recorded which).

This clonotype has a count of ten or more. The gene calls are TRBV7-8 and TRBJ1-2; 9 bases are a match to TRBD1. Germline CDR1 reads SGHVS; CDR2 reads FQNEAQ. CDR3 length: 14 amino acids. After removal of 1 base from V and 4 bases from J, the junction contained 1 base not matched to a gene. The CDR3 DNA follows: TGTGCCAGCAGCTTAGGGGACAGGGTCTATGGCTACACCTTC. Translation: CASSLGDRVYGYTF.

Many counts were recorded for this clonotype. This chain connects TRBV20-1 to TRBJ1-2, with 8 positions matching TRBD1. The CDR3 extends over 14 amino acids. Germline V gene sequence: CDR1 DFQATT, CDR2 SNEGSKA (reference sequence). The V segment lost 1 base and the J segment 2 bases; nucleotides outside the gene matches: 3. CDR3 region: CSARGAGGNYGYTF. The CDR3 DNA reads TGCAGTGCTAGAGGGGCAGGGGGCAACTATGGCTACACCTTC.

This clonotype was detected a few times. The CDR3 bases are TGTGCCAGCAGCCAACAGGGGTTAAAGCGGGGCTACACCTTC. It is translated as CASSQQGLKRGYTF. The rearrangement links TRBV3-1 to TRBJ1-2; D is possibly TRBD1 (6 bases). CDR3 size: 14 residues. The V and J ends lost 2 bases and 8 bases respectively, with 15 bases between them. Germline V lookup: CDR1 LGHDT, CDR2 YNNKEL (reference sequence).

This clonotype occurred a few times. V usage is TRBV7-9 and J usage is TRBJ1-5; 8 bases agree with TRBD1. The trim removed 6 bases at V and 5 bases at J, leaving 3 bases unmatched. This CDR3 is built from 13 residues. Germline V gene data show CDR1 as SEHNR and CDR2 as FQNEAQ (reference sequence). CDR3: CASRMTGDQPQHF. The CDR3 DNA sequence: TGTGCCAGCAGAATGACAGGGGATCAGCCCCAGCATTTT.

This clonotype was counted ten times or more. The rearrangement uses TRBV20-1 and TRBJ1-2; no clear D gene. The V gene lost 0 bases and the J gene lost 3 bases, with 14 bases spanning the gap. CDR3 length equals 15 residues. Germline V gene sequence: CDR1 DFQATT, CDR2 SNEGSKA (reference sequence). The CDR3 DNA reads TGCAGTGCTAGAGATTCTCGTGGAGGCTACTATGGCTACACCTTC. Translation: CSARDSRGGYYGYTF.

This clonotype was detected ten times or more. The rearrangement joins TRBV5-4 to TRBJ2-5; D gene unclear. CDR1 SGHNT and CDR2 YYREEE come from the germline V gene (reference sequence). The CDR3 extends over 12 amino acids. The V end was cut by 3 bases, the J end by 2 bases, with 5 bases between. CDR3 coding DNA: TGTGCCAGCAGCTCACAACAAGAGACCCAGTACTTC. The encoded protein is CASSSQQETQYF.

The chain is built from TRBV15 and TRBJ1-5; D remains ambiguous. CDR3 length: 16 amino acids. V was cut by 0 bases and J by 2 bases, with 11 bases left in between. In germline, CDR1 is LNHNV, CDR2 YYDKDF (reference sequence). The CDR3 coding sequence is TGTGCCACCAGCAGAGATGAAGGTATCGGCAATCAGCCCCAGCATTTT. Its translation is CATSRDEGIGNQPQHF.

Only a few counts were recorded for this clonotype. V and J are TRBV27 and TRBJ1-1; no reliable D call. Trimming stripped 7 bases from V and 5 bases from J, with 14 bases between. This CDR3 comprises 13 residues. CDR1 and CDR2 (germline): MNHEY, SMNVEV (reference sequence). Here the CDR3 reads CASTLVPGTEAFF. Written as DNA, the CDR3 is TGTGCCAGCACCCTTGTGCCAGGTACTGAAGCTTTCTTT.

This clonotype was seen a handful of times. J is TRBJ2-7 and V is TRBV7-9; the D is unclear. V lost 0 bases and J 2 bases, leaving 5 bases between the germline ends. Germline lookup yields CDR1 SEHNR and CDR2 FQNEAQ (reference sequence). The CDR3 extends over 13 amino acids. In DNA, the CDR3 is TGTGCCAGCAGCTTAGCGGGGACCTACGAGCAGTACTTC. Its protein is CASSLAGTYEQYF.

This clonotype was seen many times. The chain joins TRBV12-3 or TRBV12-4 to TRBJ2-4; possible D gene TRBD1, 6 bases. CDR3 length: 13 residues. The V gene lost 7 bases and the J gene lost 5 bases, with 12 bases spanning the gap. The CDR3 DNA is TGTGCCAGCACTCCAGGGGTCGAAAACATTCAGTACTTC. Translation: CASTPGVENIQYF.

The sample holds a few counts of this clonotype. The CDR3 DNA reads TGTGCCAGCAGCTTATCTACAGACAAGAAAGAGACCCAGTACTTC. Protein: CASSLSTDKKETQYF. The J gene is TRBJ2-5, the V gene TRBV11-2; D call uncertain. The length of the CDR3 is 15 residues. V was pared by 2 bases and J by 3 bases, with 13 bases between. Germline-derived CDR1 and CDR2 are SGHAT and FQNNGV.

This clonotype turned up a few times. This chain connects TRBV5-6 to TRBJ1-2; 8 bases are a match to TRBD1. The CDR3 is 14 residues long. V lost 3 bases and J lost 8; bases outside the gene matches: 9. The germline gives CDR1 SGHDT, CDR2 YYEEEE. The DNA of the CDR3 is TGTGCCAGCAGCTCCATAGGACAGGGATGGGGCTACACCTTC. Residues: CASSSIGQGWGYTF.

This clonotype was counted ten times or more. This chain connects TRBV12-3 or TRBV12-4 to TRBJ2-1; 10 bases are a match to TRBD2. The CDR3 is 15 residues long. Unmatched junction bases numbered 8, after V lost 5 bases and J lost 7 bases. CDR3 protein: CASSPSGRARNEQFF. The DNA of the CDR3 is TGTGCCAGCAGTCCAAGCGGGAGGGCCAGGAATGAGCAGTTCTTC.

This clonotype was counted a few times. The genes are TRBV25-1 and TRBJ2-7; TRBD1 matches 8 bases. This CDR3 contains 13 residues. Germline V gene data show CDR1 as MGHDK and CDR2 as SYGVNS. V trimming: 9 bases; J trimming: 3 bases; junction bases outside the gene matches: 7. The CDR3 is CARTGTGDYEQYF. The DNA of the CDR3 is TGTGCCAGGACCGGGACAGGTGACTACGAGCAGTACTTC.

V usage is TRBV7-8 and J usage is TRBJ2-7, with TRBD2 matching over 10 bases. The CDR3 loop spans 16 amino acids. CDR1 is SGHVS and CDR2 is FQNEAQ in the germline V gene. Losses at the gene ends were 5 bases for V and 4 bases for J; bases not matched to a gene: 11. DNA of the CDR3: TGTGCCAGCAGCCGACTCATAGCGGGGGGACCTTACGAGCAGTACTTC. This sequence encodes CASSRLIAGGPYEQYF.

The rearrangement uses TRBV12-5 and TRBJ1-1; tentatively, D is TRBD1 (5 bases). This CDR3 comprises 13 residues. V dropped 1 base and J dropped 4 bases, with 7 bases sitting between them. Germline CDR1 LGHNT, CDR2 FRNRAP. The CDR3 region has the DNA TGTGCTAGTGGTTTGGGACAGACCACTGAAGCTTTCTTT. Translating gives CASGLGQTTEAFF. Filled out from reference TRBV12-5 and TRBJ1-1, the complete variable domain reads DARVTQTPRHKVTEMGQEVTMRCQPILGHNTVFWYRQTMMQGLELLAYFRNRAPLDDSGMPKDRFSAEMPDATLATLKIQPSEPRDSAVYFCASGLGQTTEAFFGQGTRLTVV.

This clonotype was observed a few times. The chain links TRBV18 to TRBJ1-5; maybe TRBD1 (5 bases). Germline CDR1 is KGHSH and CDR2 is LQKENI. The CDR3 consists of 15 residues. V gave up 4 bases and J gave up 4 bases, with 14 bases separating them. The CDR3 nucleotides are TGTGCCAGCTCACGGGAGGGCAGGGAGAATCAGCCCCAGCATTTT. Translating gives CASSREGRENQPQHF.

This clonotype has a handful of counts. The V gene is TRBV19, the J gene TRBJ2-1; 9 bases agree with TRBD2. CDR1 and CDR2 (germline): LNHDA, SQIVND (reference sequence). V shed 3 bases, J shed 0 bases, and the junction held 0 bases outside the gene matches. The CDR3 consists of 15 residues. CDR3 residues: CASSISGGSYNEQFF. The DNA for the CDR3 is TGTGCCAGTAGTATTAGCGGGGGCTCCTACAATGAGCAGTTCTTC.

This clonotype was detected only a few times. The chain uses TRBV27 and TRBJ1-2; D is unclear. The germline V gene has CDR1 MNHEY and CDR2 SMNVEV (reference sequence). CDR3 size: 14 residues. Deletions cut 6 bases from V and 3 bases from J, with 14 bases between. The CDR3: CASSPTDPYYGYTF. As DNA, the CDR3 is TGTGCCAGCAGCCCTACAGACCCCTACTATGGCTACACCTTC.

This clonotype was picked up a small number of times. This sequence joins TRBV7-9 and TRBJ2-7, with D maybe TRBD2 (5 bases). The CDR3 length is 13 residues. The germline V gene has CDR1 SEHNR and CDR2 FQNEAQ (reference sequence). V was shortened by 3 bases and J by 4 bases, with 10 bases between the two germline ends. CDR3 region: CASSLGSPYEQYF. As DNA, the CDR3 is TGTGCCAGCAGCTTGGGGAGTCCGTACGAGCAGTACTTC.

The chain carries TRBV29-1 and TRBJ2-3; D possibly corresponds to TRBD1 (5 bases). With 7 bases removed from V and 6 bases from J, the gap between germline ends came to 11 bases. The CDR3 sequence is 11 residues long. The germline CDR1 and CDR2 sequences are SQVTM and ANQGSEA. DNA for the CDR3: TGCAGCGCCCGAAGGGGCGATACGCAGTATTTT. It specifies CSARRGDTQYF.

The J gene is TRBJ2-1, the V gene TRBV24-1; D is possibly TRBD2 (5 bases). The CDR3 covers 12 residues. Germline CDR1 reads KGHDR; CDR2 reads SFDVKD. V was cut by 3 bases and J by 12 bases, with 11 bases left in between. DNA for the CDR3: TGTGCCACCAGTGATGGTGGGAGAAGGCAGTTCTTC. It translates to CATSDGGRRQFF.

This clonotype was counted a few times. The V and J genes are TRBV6-5 and TRBJ1-1; D not resolved. The germline V gene encodes CDR1 MNHEY and CDR2 SVGAGI. V lost 8 bases and J lost 0, with 16 bases in between. There are 15 residues in the CDR3. CDR3 region: CASSTGPKLNTEAFF. The DNA for the CDR3 is TGTGCCAGCTCTACCGGGCCGAAATTGAACACTGAAGCTTTCTTT.

In its sample, this clonotype was seen many times. The J gene is TRBJ1-1, the V gene TRBV11-3; D may be TRBD1 (5 bases). This CDR3 is built from 13 residues. The germline V gene has CDR1 SGHNT and CDR2 YENEEA. V shed 6 bases and J shed 1 base, with 9 bases lying between them. This chain's CDR3 is CASRSTGNTEAFF. In nucleotides, the CDR3 is TGTGCCAGCAGGAGCACAGGGAACACTGAAGCTTTCTTT.

This clonotype showed up many times. This chain uses TRBV7-2 with TRBJ2-1; 10 bases agree with TRBD2. The CDR3 has 15 amino acids. Germline lookup yields CDR1 SGHTA and CDR2 FQGNSA. V was pared by 5 bases and J by 9 bases, with 10 bases of the junction left unmatched. CDR3 sequence: CASSPLAGTSGEQFF. The DNA of the CDR3 is TGTGCCAGCAGCCCACTAGCGGGGACCTCCGGTGAGCAGTTCTTC.

This clonotype was seen only a few times. The chain has TRBV6-5 and TRBJ2-5; no clear D gene. The CDR3 spans 13 residues. The V and J ends lost 2 bases and 5 bases respectively, with 9 bases between them. CDR1 MNHEY and CDR2 SVGAGI come from the germline V gene. CDR3 residues: CASSYPEGETQYF. The CDR3 coding sequence is TGTGCCAGCAGTTACCCGGAAGGGGAGACCCAGTACTTC.

The gene calls are TRBV11-2 and TRBJ2-7, with a possible D match to TRBD1 (7 bases). This CDR3 contains 14 residues. V lost 5 bases and J 5 bases, leaving 16 bases between the germline ends. Germline CDR1 SGHAT, CDR2 FQNNGV. CDR3 DNA: TGTGCCAGCAGCCAGGGGGGCAGGGCCCACGAGCAGTACTTC. Translating gives CASSQGGRAHEQYF.

This clonotype was counted ten times or more. The chain is built from TRBV6-2 or TRBV6-3 and TRBJ2-2; 7 bases agree with TRBD2. CDR3 size: 15 residues. The ends lost 6 bases at V and 2 bases at J; junction bases unmatched: 6. Germline values: CDR1 MNHEY, CDR2 SVGEGT. CDR3 nucleotide sequence: TGTGCCAGCAGCCCTAGCGGATATAACACCGGGGAGCTGTTTTTT. It specifies CASSPSGYNTGELFF.

This clonotype appeared a few times. The junction departs from the called germline gene at one end, perhaps through a read error. This rearrangement joins TRBV7-7 to TRBJ2-7, with D possibly being TRBD2 (6 bases). Germline CDR1 SSHAT, CDR2 FNYEAQ (reference sequence). The CDR3 extends over 11 amino acids. CDR3 residues: CASSLRGKQYF. CDR3 DNA: TGTGCTAGCAGCTTACGCGGGAAGCAGTACTTC.

There are a few counts of this clonotype. The chain has TRBV27 and TRBJ2-3; tentatively, D is TRBD2 (6 bases). Germline V gene data show CDR1 as MNHEY and CDR2 as SMNVEV (reference sequence). This CDR3 comprises 16 residues. Trimming pared 3 bases from V and 3 bases from J, leaving 16 bases between. The chain's CDR3 is CASSLWGRGRTDTQYF. In DNA form, the CDR3 reads TGTGCCAGCAGTTTGTGGGGCAGAGGGAGGACAGATACGCAGTATTTT.